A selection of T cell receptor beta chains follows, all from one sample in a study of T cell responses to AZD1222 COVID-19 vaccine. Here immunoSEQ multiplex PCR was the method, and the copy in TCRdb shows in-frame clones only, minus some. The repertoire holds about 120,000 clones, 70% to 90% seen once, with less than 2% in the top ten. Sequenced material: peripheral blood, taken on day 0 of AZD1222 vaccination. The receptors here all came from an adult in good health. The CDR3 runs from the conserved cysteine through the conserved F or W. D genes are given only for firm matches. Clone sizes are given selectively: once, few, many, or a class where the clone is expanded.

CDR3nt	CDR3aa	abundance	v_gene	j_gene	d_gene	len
TGTGCCAGCAGTTTACCTGGGGCGGATAGCAATCAGCCCCAGCATTTT	CASSLPGADSNQPQHF	.	TRBV27	TRBJ1-5	.	16
TGTGCCAGCAGGGAACCGGGACCTTTCTACGAGCAGTACTTC	CASREPGPFYEQYF	.	TRBV7-3	TRBJ2-7	.	14
TGTGCCAGTAGTATCGCTAGCCGCGAGCAGTACTTC	CASSIASREQYF	.	TRBV19	TRBJ2-7	.	12
TGCAGCGTTGAGGGGACGGACTATAATGAAAAACTGTTTTTT	CSVEGTDYNEKLFF	.	TRBV29-1	TRBJ1-4	.	14
TGTGCCAGCAGTATAGGGTTAGGGAGCGAGCAGTACTTC	CASSIGLGSEQYF	.	TRBV7-9	TRBJ2-7	.	13
TGTGCCAGCAGTTTGTCGGGGCCCCAAATCTACAATGAGCAGTTCTTC	CASSLSGPQIYNEQFF	.	TRBV27	TRBJ2-1	.	16
TGTGCCAGCAGACACGGGGGGAACACTGAAGCTTTCTTT	CASRHGGNTEAFF	.	TRBV5-4	TRBJ1-1	.	13
TGCGCCAGCAGCTTAATCGGGTACTCTGGAAACACCATATATTTT	CASSLIGYSGNTIYF	.	TRBV5-1	TRBJ1-3	.	15
TGTGCCAGCAGCGAGGGGTCTAGAAGTTACGAGCAGTACTTC	CASSEGSRSYEQYF	.	TRBV9	TRBJ2-7	.	14
TGTGCCAGCAGCTTCGACCCTAACTATGGCTACACCTTC	CASSFDPNYGYTF	.	TRBV7-2	TRBJ1-2	.	13
TGTGCCAGCAGCCAAACAGGGTATTGGTCGTCGAACACTGAAGCTTTCTTT	CASSQTGYWSSNTEAFF	.	TRBV11-3	TRBJ1-1	.	17
TGTGCCAGCAGCCAACCGGACTCTAGCAATGAGCAGTTCTTC	CASSQPDSSNEQFF	.	TRBV3-1/TRBV3-2	TRBJ2-1	.	14
TGTGCCAGCAGCCAAGGGGCAATTCCCTACGAGCAGTACTTC	CASSQGAIPYEQYF	.	TRBV14	TRBJ2-7	.	14
TGTGCCAGCAGCCCTACCTGGGGAACGGGAGAGAACAATGAGCAGTTCTTC	CASSPTWGTGENNEQFF	once	TRBV6-2/TRBV6-3	TRBJ2-1	.	17
TGTGCCAGCAGCGCCCAACAGGGGGGAGAAGCTTTCTTT	CASSAQQGGEAFF	.	TRBV9	TRBJ1-1	TRBD1	13
TGTGCCAGCAGTCCCCAACCCGGGAATTCACCCCTCCACTTT	CASSPQPGNSPLHF	few	TRBV28	TRBJ1-6	.	14
TGTGCCACCAGTGATTCACTGGACAGCAACTACGAGCAGTACTTC	CATSDSLDSNYEQYF	.	TRBV24-1	TRBJ2-7	.	15
TGTGCCAGCAGTCGACTGTACCAAGAGACCCAGTACTTC	CASSRLYQETQYF	.	TRBV12-3/TRBV12-4	TRBJ2-5	.	13
TGTGCCAGCAGCGCGACAGCGCACTACGAGCAGTACTTC	CASSATAHYEQYF	.	TRBV7-2	TRBJ2-7	.	13
TGTGCTAGTGGGGTAACAGGAACTCTCGGCAATGAGCAGTTCTTC	CASGVTGTLGNEQFF	.	TRBV12-5	TRBJ2-1	.	15
TGTGCCAGCAGGCTTGCCCGGGGGAGGGCCTCCGAGCAGTACTTC	CASRLARGRASEQYF	.	TRBV7-8	TRBJ2-7	TRBD2	15
TGTGCCAGCAGCTCATTAGATACGCAGTATTTT	CASSSLDTQYF	.	TRBV5-4	TRBJ2-3	.	11
TGCAGCGTTGAAGATCGAGGTTGGGGGGCTTTCTTT	CSVEDRGWGAFF	.	TRBV29-1	TRBJ1-1	.	12
TGTGCCAGCAGTTTATTTCCTAGCGGGATTGCATCCTACAATGAGCAGTTCTTC	CASSLFPSGIASYNEQFF	.	TRBV27	TRBJ2-1	TRBD2	18
TGTGCCAGCAGGATGGTCGGGGGGAGCACAGATACGCAGTATTTT	CASRMVGGSTDTQYF	.	TRBV11-2	TRBJ2-3	TRBD2	15
TGTGCCACCAGTGGCACCGGGTCCTCCTACAATGAGCAGTTCTTC	CATSGTGSSYNEQFF	.	TRBV24-1	TRBJ2-1	.	15
TGCAGCGTTAAGGGACATCTGAACACCGGGGAGCTGTTTTTT	CSVKGHLNTGELFF	.	TRBV29-1	TRBJ2-2	.	14
TGTGCCAGCTCACCGGGAGGGGGCGTAAATTCACCCCTCCACTTT	CASSPGGGVNSPLHF	few	TRBV18	TRBJ1-6	TRBD1	15
TGTGCCAGCAGCTTCAGGCAGGGGGCCCCCGCGGATGGCTACACCTTC	CASSFRQGAPADGYTF	.	TRBV11-2	TRBJ1-2	TRBD1	16
TGTGCCAGCAGCCAGTGGGGGGCGCAGAACACTGAAGCTTTCTTT	CASSQWGAQNTEAFF	.	TRBV3-1/TRBV3-2	TRBJ1-1	.	15
TGTGCCAGCAGTTGGACTAGCGGGAGGGCCACAATCAGTGAGCAGTTCTTC	CASSWTSGRATISEQFF	.	TRBV27	TRBJ2-1	TRBD2	17
TGCGCCAGCAGCTTGTCCATGGACAGGGGTCGAGAGACCCAGTACTTC	CASSLSMDRGRETQYF	.	TRBV5-1	TRBJ2-5	TRBD1	16
TGTGCCAGCAGCTTCGGGAGCCAGCCCCAGCATTTT	CASSFGSQPQHF	.	TRBV7-8	TRBJ1-5	.	12
TGTGCCAGTAGTGTACAGGGCCAACCCACTGAAGCTTTCTTT	CASSVQGQPTEAFF	.	TRBV19	TRBJ1-1	.	14
TGTGCCATCGTATCCCCTTATGGCTACACCTTC	CAIVSPYGYTF	.	TRBV10-3	TRBJ1-2	.	11
TGCGCCAGCAGCTTAGGGTGGGTGGGCAATGAGCAGTTCTTC	CASSLGWVGNEQFF	.	TRBV5-1	TRBJ2-1	.	14
TGTGCCAGCAGCCCCCGGGACATGAATGAAAAACTGTTTTTT	CASSPRDMNEKLFF	once	TRBV11-3	TRBJ1-4	.	14
TGTGCCAGCAGCTTAGGACAAAGGACAAAGGGCACAGATACGCAGTATTTT	CASSLGQRTKGTDTQYF	.	TRBV11-3	TRBJ2-3	.	17
TGCGTAGTCCAGGGAACTACCTACGAGCAGTACTTC	CVVQGTTYEQYF	.	TRBV6-5	TRBJ2-7	.	12
TGTGCCAGCAGGCCTACCTCCTACAATGAGCAGTTCTTC	CASRPTSYNEQFF	.	TRBV27	TRBJ2-1	.	13
TGTGCCACCAGTGATGAGGGGAACCCCAATCAGCCCCAGCATTTT	CATSDEGNPNQPQHF	.	TRBV24-1	TRBJ1-5	.	15
TGTGCCTGGAGACAGGGGGAGGATGAAGCTTTCTTT	CAWRQGEDEAFF	.	TRBV30	TRBJ1-1	TRBD1	12
TGTGCTAGTGGTCCAAGGGGGGGAGCCTACGAGCAGTACTTC	CASGPRGGAYEQYF	once	TRBV12-5	TRBJ2-7	.	14
TGTGCCACCAGTGACGGGACTAGCGGGAGGGTCGATGAGCAGTTCTTC	CATSDGTSGRVDEQFF	.	TRBV24-1	TRBJ2-1	TRBD2	16
TGTGCCAGCAGCGTCACCGGGACAGCAAACACTGAAGCTTTCTTT	CASSVTGTANTEAFF	few	TRBV9	TRBJ1-1	TRBD1	15
TGTGCCAGCAGCGTAGGGAGTCGGGCAGATACGCAGTATTTT	CASSVGSRADTQYF	.	TRBV9	TRBJ2-3	.	14
TGCGCCAGCAGCTGGACAGGGGATGAGCAGTTCTTC	CASSWTGDEQFF	.	TRBV5-1	TRBJ2-1	TRBD1	12
TGTGCCAGCAGCCCAAGGGCTCCGAACACTGAAGCTTTCTTT	CASSPRAPNTEAFF	once	TRBV7-9	TRBJ1-1	.	14
TGTGCCAGTAGTCCATTAGCGGGACTGAGCACCGGGGAGCTGTTTTTT	CASSPLAGLSTGELFF	.	TRBV19	TRBJ2-2	TRBD2	16
TGTGCCAGCTCACCAAAGGGGGCAGGCGAGCAGTACTTC	CASSPKGAGEQYF	.	TRBV18	TRBJ2-7	TRBD1	13
TGTGCCAGCCACGAGGGGGGCAGGTACGAGCAGTACTTC	CASHEGGRYEQYF	.	TRBV6-1	TRBJ2-7	.	13
TGTGCTAGTGCGAGACAGGGCCCCGCTGGCTCCTACAATGAGCAGTTCTTC	CASARQGPAGSYNEQFF	.	TRBV12-5	TRBJ2-1	TRBD1	17
TGTGCCAGTACAACAGGGGGCGTGGAGACCCAGTACTTC	CASTTGGVETQYF	.	TRBV19	TRBJ2-5	TRBD1	13
TGTGCCAGCAGCCTATGGACTGCTATGAACACTGAAGCTTTCTTT	CASSLWTAMNTEAFF	once	TRBV7-3	TRBJ1-1	.	15
TGTGCCAGCAGCTGGGGACAGGGGGCGCAGGGCGGGGAGCTGTTTTTT	CASSWGQGAQGGELFF	once	TRBV7-2	TRBJ2-2	TRBD1	16
TGTGCCAGCAGCTTAGTTAACCGGGGGACCAATGAGCAGTTCTTC	CASSLVNRGTNEQFF	.	TRBV11-3	TRBJ2-1	.	15
TGCGCCAGCAGCCACGCATGGGGGGGCGGGAGTAACACCGGGGAGCTGTTTTTT	CASSHAWGGGSNTGELFF	.	TRBV4-3	TRBJ2-2	.	18
TGTGCCAGCAGCTCCAAGGATTTTGGCGGGGAGCTGTTTTTT	CASSSKDFGGELFF	.	TRBV7-3	TRBJ2-2	.	14
TGTGCCAGAAGCTGGAAAACCACGACTAGATCTGGTCACGAGCAGTACTTC	CARSWKTTTRSGHEQYF	.	TRBV5-3	TRBJ2-7	.	17
TGCGCCAGCAGCTTGGCAGCTGACACCTACGAGCAGTACTTC	CASSLAADTYEQYF	.	TRBV5-1	TRBJ2-7	.	14